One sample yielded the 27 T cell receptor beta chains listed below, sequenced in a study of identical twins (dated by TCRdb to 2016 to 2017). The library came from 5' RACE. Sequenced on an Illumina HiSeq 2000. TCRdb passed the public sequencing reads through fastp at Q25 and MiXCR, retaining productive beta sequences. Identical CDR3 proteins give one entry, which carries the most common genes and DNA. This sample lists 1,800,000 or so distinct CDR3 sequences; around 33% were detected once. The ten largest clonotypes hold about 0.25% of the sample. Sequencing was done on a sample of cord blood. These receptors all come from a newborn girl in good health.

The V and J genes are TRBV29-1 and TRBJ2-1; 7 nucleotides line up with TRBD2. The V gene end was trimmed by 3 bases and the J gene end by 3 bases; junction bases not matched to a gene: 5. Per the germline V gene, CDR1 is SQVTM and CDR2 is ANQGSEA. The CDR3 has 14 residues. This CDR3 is CSVDPAGFYNEQFF. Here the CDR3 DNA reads TGCAGCGTTGATCCAGCGGGGTTCTACAATGAGCAGTTCTTC.

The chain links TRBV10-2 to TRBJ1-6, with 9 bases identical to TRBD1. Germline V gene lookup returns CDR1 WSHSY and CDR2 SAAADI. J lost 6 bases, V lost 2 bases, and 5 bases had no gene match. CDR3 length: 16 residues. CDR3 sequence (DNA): TGCGCCAGCAGTGAGGGACCGACAGGGGGTAATTCACCCCTCCACTTT. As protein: CASSEGPTGGNSPLHF.

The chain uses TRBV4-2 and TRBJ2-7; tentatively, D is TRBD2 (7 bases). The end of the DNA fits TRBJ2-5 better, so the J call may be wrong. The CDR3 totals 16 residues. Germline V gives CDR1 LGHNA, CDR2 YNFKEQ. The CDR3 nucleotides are TGTGCCAGCAGCCAAGAAGGTCGGGGGGCTAAAGAGACCCAGTACTTC. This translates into CASSQEGRGAKETQYF.

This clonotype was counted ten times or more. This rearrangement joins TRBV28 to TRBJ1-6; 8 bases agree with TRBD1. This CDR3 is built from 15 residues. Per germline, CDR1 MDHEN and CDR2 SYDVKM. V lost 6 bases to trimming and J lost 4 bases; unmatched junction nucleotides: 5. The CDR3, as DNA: TGTGCCAGCAGCCCGGGGACAGGATATAATTCACCCCTCCACTTT. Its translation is CASSPGTGYNSPLHF.

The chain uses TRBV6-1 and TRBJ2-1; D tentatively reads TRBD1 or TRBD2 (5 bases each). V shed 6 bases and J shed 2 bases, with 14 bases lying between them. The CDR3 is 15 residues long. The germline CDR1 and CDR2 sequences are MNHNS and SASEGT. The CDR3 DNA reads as TGTGCCAGCAGAAAGGGGAGTGGGCCCTACAATGAGCAGTTCTTC. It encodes CASRKGSGPYNEQFF.

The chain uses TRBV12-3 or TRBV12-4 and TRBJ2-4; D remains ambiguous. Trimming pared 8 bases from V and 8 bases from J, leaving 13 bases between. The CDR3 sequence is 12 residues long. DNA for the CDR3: TGTGCCAGCGGAGTGGTGCAGGACATTCAGTACTTC. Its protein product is CASGVVQDIQYF.

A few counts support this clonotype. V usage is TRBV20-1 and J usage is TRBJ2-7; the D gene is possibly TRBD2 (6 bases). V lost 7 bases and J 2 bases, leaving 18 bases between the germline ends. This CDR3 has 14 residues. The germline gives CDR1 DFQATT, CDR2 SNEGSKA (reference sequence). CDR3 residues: CSGDGRGGTYEQYF. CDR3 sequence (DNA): TGCAGTGGGGACGGGAGAGGTGGTACCTACGAGCAGTACTTC.

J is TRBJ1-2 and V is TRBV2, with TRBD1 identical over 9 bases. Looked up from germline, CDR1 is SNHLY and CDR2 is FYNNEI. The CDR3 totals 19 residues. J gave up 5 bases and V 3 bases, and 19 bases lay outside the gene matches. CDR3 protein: CASSESPSSFKTGGYGYTF. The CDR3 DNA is TGTGCCAGCAGTGAGAGCCCCTCCTCTTTTAAGACAGGGGGGTATGGCTACACCTTC.

As DNA, the CDR3 is TGTGCCAGCAGTGAATGGAGGTACAGGAGCTCCTACAATGAGCAGTTCTTC. It is translated as CASSEWRYRSSYNEQFF. This chain uses TRBV6-1 with TRBJ2-1; D may correspond to TRBD1 or TRBD2 (5 bases each). The germline V gene has CDR1 MNHNS and CDR2 SASEGT. The CDR3 is 17 amino acids. The V end lost 2 bases, the J end lost 0 bases, and 14 bases lay between the germline ends.

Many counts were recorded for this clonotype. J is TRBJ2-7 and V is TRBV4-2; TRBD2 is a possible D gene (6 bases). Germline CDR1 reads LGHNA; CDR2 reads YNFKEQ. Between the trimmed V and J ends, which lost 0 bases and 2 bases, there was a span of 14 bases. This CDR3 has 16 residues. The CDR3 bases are TGTGCCAGCAGCCAAGATCAGGGCGGGACCCCCTACGAGCAGTACTTC. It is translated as CASSQDQGGTPYEQYF.

CDR3 bases: TGCGCCAGCAGCTTCCCTCGGACCGGGACAGGGACCTACGAGCAGTACTTC. It specifies CASSFPRTGTGTYEQYF. The chain recombines TRBV5-1 with TRBJ2-7, with 9 bases matching TRBD1. Germline V gene sequence: CDR1 SGHRS, CDR2 YFSETQ. This CDR3 comprises 17 residues. Germline trimming cut 2 bases from V and 2 bases from J; bases unmatched to any gene: 11. Variable domain in full (rest from reference TRBV5-1 and TRBJ2-7): KAGVTQTPRYLIKTRGQQVTLSCSPISGHRSVSWYQQTPGQGLQFLFEYFSETQRNKGNFPGRFSGRQFSNSRSEMNVSTLELGDSALYLCASSFPRTGTGTYEQYFGPGTRLTVT.

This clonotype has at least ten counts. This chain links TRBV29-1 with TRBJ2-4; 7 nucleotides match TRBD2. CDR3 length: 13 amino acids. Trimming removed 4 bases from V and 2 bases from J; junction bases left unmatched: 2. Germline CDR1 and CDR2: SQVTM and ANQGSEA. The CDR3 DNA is TGCAGCGTTGGGGGGGGGTCCAAAAACATTCAGTACTTC. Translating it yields CSVGGGSKNIQYF.

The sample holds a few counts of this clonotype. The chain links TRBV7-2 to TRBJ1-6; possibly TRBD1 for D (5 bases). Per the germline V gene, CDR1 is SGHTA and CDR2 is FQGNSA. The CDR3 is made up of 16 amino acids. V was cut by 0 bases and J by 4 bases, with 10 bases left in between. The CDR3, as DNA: TGTGCCAGCAGCTTAGCGGGGGGGAGGTATAATTCACCCCTCCACTTT. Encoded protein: CASSLAGGRYNSPLHF.

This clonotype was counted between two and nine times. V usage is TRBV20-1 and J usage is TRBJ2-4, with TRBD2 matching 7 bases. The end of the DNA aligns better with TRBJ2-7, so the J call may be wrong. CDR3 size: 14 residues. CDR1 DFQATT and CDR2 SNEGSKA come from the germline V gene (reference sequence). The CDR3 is CSARAASGSYEQYF. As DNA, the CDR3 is TGCAGTGCTAGAGCGGCTAGCGGCTCCTACGAGCAGTACTTC.

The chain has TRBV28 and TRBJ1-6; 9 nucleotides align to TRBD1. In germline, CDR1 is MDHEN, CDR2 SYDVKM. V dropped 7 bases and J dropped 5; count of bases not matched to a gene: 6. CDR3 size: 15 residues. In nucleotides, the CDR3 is TGTGCCAGCATCGATGGACAGGGGCATAATTCACCCCTCCACTTT. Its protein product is CASIDGQGHNSPLHF.

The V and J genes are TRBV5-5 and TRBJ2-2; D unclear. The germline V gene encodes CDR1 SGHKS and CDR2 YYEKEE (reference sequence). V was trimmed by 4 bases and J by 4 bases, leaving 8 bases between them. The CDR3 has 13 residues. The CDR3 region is CASSPSSTGELFF. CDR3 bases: TGTGCCAGCAGCCCCTCGTCCACCGGGGAGCTGTTTTTT.

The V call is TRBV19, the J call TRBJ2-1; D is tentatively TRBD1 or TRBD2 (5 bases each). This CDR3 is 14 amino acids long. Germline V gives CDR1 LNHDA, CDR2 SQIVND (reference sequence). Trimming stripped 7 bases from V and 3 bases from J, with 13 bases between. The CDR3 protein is CASKRDPVYNEQFF. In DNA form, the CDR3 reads TGTGCCAGTAAAAGGGACCCGGTCTACAATGAGCAGTTCTTC.

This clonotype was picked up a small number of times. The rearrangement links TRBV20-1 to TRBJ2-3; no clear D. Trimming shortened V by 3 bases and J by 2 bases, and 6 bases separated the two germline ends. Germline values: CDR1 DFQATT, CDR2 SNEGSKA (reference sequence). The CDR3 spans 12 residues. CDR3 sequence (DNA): TGCAGTGCTAGCAAGCTCACAGATACGCAGTATTTT. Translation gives CSASKLTDTQYF.

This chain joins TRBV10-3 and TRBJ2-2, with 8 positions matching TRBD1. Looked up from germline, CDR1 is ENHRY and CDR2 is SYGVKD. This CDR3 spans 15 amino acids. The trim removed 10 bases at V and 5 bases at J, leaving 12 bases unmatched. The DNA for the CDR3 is TGTGCCACGCTGCGCGGACAGGGAAGGACCGGGGAGCTGTTTTTT. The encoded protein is CATLRGQGRTGELFF.

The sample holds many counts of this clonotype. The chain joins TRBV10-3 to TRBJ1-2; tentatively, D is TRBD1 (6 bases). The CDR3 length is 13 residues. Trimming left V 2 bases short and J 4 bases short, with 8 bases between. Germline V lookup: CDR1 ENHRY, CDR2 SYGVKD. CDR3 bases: TGTGCCATCAGTGAGAGGGACATCTATGGCTACACCTTC. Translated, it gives CAISERDIYGYTF.

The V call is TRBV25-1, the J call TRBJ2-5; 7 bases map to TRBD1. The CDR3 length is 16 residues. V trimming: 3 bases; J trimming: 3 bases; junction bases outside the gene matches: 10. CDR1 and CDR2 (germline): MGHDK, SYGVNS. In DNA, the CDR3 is TGTGCCAGCAGTGAGTCCACCGGGACAGTAAAAGAGACCCAGTACTTC. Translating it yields CASSESTGTVKETQYF. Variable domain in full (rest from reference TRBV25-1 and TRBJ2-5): EADIYQTPRYLVIGTGKKITLECSQTMGHDKMYWYQQDPGMELHLIHYSYGVNSTEKGDLSSESTVSRIRTEHFPLTLESARPSHTSQYLCASSESTGTVKETQYFGPGTRLLVL.

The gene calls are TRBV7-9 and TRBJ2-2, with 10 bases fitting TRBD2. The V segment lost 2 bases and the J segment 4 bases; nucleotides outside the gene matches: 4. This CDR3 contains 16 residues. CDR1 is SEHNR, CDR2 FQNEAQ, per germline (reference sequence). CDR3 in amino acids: CASSLTSGVITGELFF. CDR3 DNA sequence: TGTGCCAGCAGCTTAACTAGCGGGGTAATCACCGGGGAGCTGTTTTTT.

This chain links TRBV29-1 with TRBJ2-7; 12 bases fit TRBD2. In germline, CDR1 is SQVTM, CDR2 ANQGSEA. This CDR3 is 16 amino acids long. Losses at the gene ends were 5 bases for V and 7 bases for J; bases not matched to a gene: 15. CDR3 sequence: CSVRLAGGPSYNEQYF. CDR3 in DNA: TGCAGCGTTCGGCTAGCGGGAGGGCCCTCCTACAATGAGCAGTACTTC.

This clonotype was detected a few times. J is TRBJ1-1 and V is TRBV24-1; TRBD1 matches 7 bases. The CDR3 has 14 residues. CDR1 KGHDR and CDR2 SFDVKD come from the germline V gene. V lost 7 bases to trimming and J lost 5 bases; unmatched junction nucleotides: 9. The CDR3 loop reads CATRKGGGGTEAFF. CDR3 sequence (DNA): TGTGCCACCAGAAAAGGGGGCGGGGGGACTGAAGCTTTCTTT.

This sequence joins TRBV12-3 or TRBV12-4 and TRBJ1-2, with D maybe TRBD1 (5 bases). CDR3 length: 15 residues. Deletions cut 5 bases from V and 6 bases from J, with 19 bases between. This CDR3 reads CASSGGRRLAHGYTF. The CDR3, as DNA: TGTGCCAGCAGTGGGGGGAGGCGGCTAGCTCATGGCTACACCTTC.

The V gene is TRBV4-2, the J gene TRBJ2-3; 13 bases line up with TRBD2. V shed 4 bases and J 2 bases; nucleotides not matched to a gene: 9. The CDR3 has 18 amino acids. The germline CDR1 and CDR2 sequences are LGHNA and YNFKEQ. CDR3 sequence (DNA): TGTGCCAGCAGCCCGAACGGACTAGCGGGGGCCATCACAGATACGCAGTATTTT. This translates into CASSPNGLAGAITDTQYF.

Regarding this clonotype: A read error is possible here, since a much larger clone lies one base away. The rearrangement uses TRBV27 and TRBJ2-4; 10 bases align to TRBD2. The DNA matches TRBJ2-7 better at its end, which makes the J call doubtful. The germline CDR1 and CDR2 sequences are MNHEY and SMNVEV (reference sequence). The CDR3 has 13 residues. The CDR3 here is CAGSFSGRNEQYF. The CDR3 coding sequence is TGTGCCGGCAGTTTTAGCGGGAGGAACGAGCAGTACTTC.